This T cell receptor beta chain appears in the sequencing data of a study of blood T cell repertoires in COVID-19. About the study: Samples came from the United States, Italy and Spain, spanning acute and convalescent COVID-19.

Germline CDR1 reads MDHEN; CDR2 reads SYDVKM. V was pared by 1 base and J by 0 bases, with 10 bases between. This CDR3 is built from 16 residues. The protocol was immunoSEQ multiplex PCR, while the TCRdb copy is restricted to in-frame clones and leaves out a portion. This sample yields fewer than 200,000 clones, of which about 74% are seen a single time; 2.5% to 3.5% belongs to the top ten. The specimen was peripheral blood. This clonotype was sampled from a woman at least 80 years old with acute or convalescent COVID-19. V is TRBV28 and J is TRBJ1-5; no clear D gene. The CDR3 DNA follows: TGTGCCAGCAGTTTATTGGGAGTTTATAGCAATCAGCCCCAGCATTTT. Its translation: CASSLLGVYSNQPQHF.